The 24 T cell receptor beta chains presented below share a single source sample, sequenced in a study of T cells in women clearing cervical HPV infection. Assay used: immunoSEQ multiplex PCR; TCRdb lists only in-frame clones, some missing. The sample data list 20,000 to 25,000 clones. Material for sequencing was blood buffy coat. The receptors here all came from a woman between 18 and 75 years old with a cervical HPV16 infection that either progressed to CIN3+ or cleared (not recorded which).

In regard to this clone: The CDR3 end falls 3 residues outside the read, so it is completed with the germline J gene. The chain joins TRBV5-8 to TRBJ2-7; 8 nucleotides line up with TRBD2. Trimming took 3 bases from V and 3 from J; bases not matched to a gene: 8. Germline-derived CDR1 and CDR2 are SGHTS and YDEGEE. CDR3 length equals 15 residues. Here the CDR3 reads CASSSSRGVVYEQYF. The covered CDR3 bases are TGTGCCAGCAGCTCCTCGCGGGGGGTTGTCTACGAG.

On this clone: From the germline J gene comes the end of the CDR3, since the read stops 3 residues before it. The chain employs TRBV2 and TRBJ2-7, with 11 bases that match TRBD2. This CDR3 has 15 amino acids. V was pared by 7 bases and J by 2 bases, with 7 bases of the junction left unmatched. Germline lookup yields CDR1 SNHLY and CDR2 FYNNEI. Partial CDR3 DNA: TGTGCCAGCACCGAATGGACTAGCGGGCCCTACGAG. Protein: CASTEWTSGPYE. The CDR3 in full is CASTEWTSGPYEQYF.

Notes on this clone: The sequence runs out 3 residues before the end of the CDR3; the remainder is reconstructed from the germline J gene. The V gene is TRBV19, the J gene TRBJ2-2; 9 bases line up with TRBD1. V lost 4 bases, J lost 6 bases, and 6 bases stayed unmatched. CDR3 size: 15 residues. Germline-derived CDR1 and CDR2 are LNHDA and SQIVND (reference sequence). The chain's CDR3 is CASSNRGQGSGELFF. CDR3 DNA (partial): TGTGCCAGTAGTAACCGCGGACAGGGGTCCGGGGAG.

Comments on this clone: The CDR3 extends 3 residues past the end of the read, so its final part is completed from the germline J gene. V is TRBV7-9 and J is TRBJ1-1; 9 bases map to TRBD1. The CDR3 is 15 amino acids. Trimming removed 1 base from V and 7 bases from J; junction bases left unmatched: 7. From germline, CDR1 is SEHNR and CDR2 FQNEAQ (reference sequence). The CDR3 loop reads CASSLGGDRVNEAFF. The CDR3 DNA, read in part, is TGTGCCAGCAGCTTAGGAGGGGACAGGGTTAATGAA.

Notes on this clone: From the germline J gene comes the end of the CDR3, since the read stops 3 residues before it. This chain connects TRBV5-4 to TRBJ2-7; D remains unclear. CDR1 and CDR2 (germline): SGHNT, YYREEE (reference sequence). This CDR3 is built from 12 residues. The V gene lost 4 bases and the J gene lost 0 bases, with 5 bases spanning the gap. The part of the CDR3 DNA that was read is TGTGCCAGCAGCCTTTTCTCCTACGAG. Translating it yields CASSLFSYE. The full-length CDR3 reads as CASSLFSYEQYF.

On this clone itself: Sequence at one end of the junction differs from germline and may be a read error. Coverage ceases 3 residues before the CDR3 finishes, and the germline J gene fills in the end. The V call is TRBV18, the J call TRBJ1-2, with a weak D call TRBD1 (5 bases). Germline loops: CDR1 KGHSH, CDR2 LQKENI. The CDR3 consists of 16 residues. CDR3 DNA (partial): TGTGCCAGCTCTCCACTGCTGTGGCTAGGGGTATACGAC. It encodes CASSPLLWLGVYD. The full CDR3 is CASSPLLWLGVYDYTF.

Comment on this clone: The read gets to within 3 residues of the CDR3 end, and the germline J gene fills in the rest. The J gene is TRBJ1-5, the V gene TRBV20-1; D remains unclear. The germline V gene has CDR1 DFQATT and CDR2 SNEGSKA (reference sequence). The length of the CDR3 is 13 residues. Trimming shortened V by 0 bases and J by 6 bases, and 9 bases separated the two germline ends. The part of the CDR3 DNA that was read is TGCAGTGCTAGAGATTCGCGGGGTCAGCCC. It yields the protein CSARDSRGQP. The whole CDR3 protein reads CSARDSRGQPQHF.

The CDR3 here is CASSQADRDEQYF. CDR3 DNA, as far as it was read: TGTGCCAGCAGCCAAGCGGACAGGGACGAG. J is TRBJ2-7 and V is TRBV4-2; 8 nucleotides agree with TRBD1. The read terminates 3 residues ahead of where the CDR3 ends, so the germline J gene completes it. The CDR3 length is 13 residues. Trimming removed 1 base from V and 5 bases from J; junction bases left unmatched: 1. CDR1 is LGHNA, CDR2 YNFKEQ, per germline.

Notes on this clone: The CDR3 end falls 3 residues outside the read, so it is completed with the germline J gene. This chain joins TRBV7-2 and TRBJ1-2; 7 positions agree with TRBD1. Losses at the gene ends were 5 bases for V and 5 bases for J; bases not matched to a gene: 8. The length of the CDR3 is 14 residues. The germline V gene has CDR1 SGHTA and CDR2 FQGNSA. The CDR3 sequence: CASSPQPGQYGYTF. CDR3 DNA, as far as it was read: TGTGCCAGCAGCCCCCAACCGGGACAGTATGGC.

A remark on this clone: The read is 3 residues too short to cover the CDR3 end, so that end is filled in from the germline J gene. V is TRBV18 and J is TRBJ2-7; TRBD2 matches at 13 bases. The CDR3 runs to 16 residues. V shed 1 base and J 6 bases; nucleotides not matched to a gene: 6. The germline V gene encodes CDR1 KGHSH and CDR2 LQKENI. The sequenced CDR3 bases are TGTGCCAGCTCACCACTAGAGACTAGCGGGGGGCGCGAG. This gives the protein CASSPLETSGGRE. The CDR3, in full, reads CASSPLETSGGREQYF. Complete variable domain (other parts from reference TRBV18 and TRBJ2-7): NAGVMQNPRHLVRRRGQEARLRCSPMKGHSHVYWYRQLPEEGLKFMVYLQKENIIDESGMPKERFSAEFPKEGPSILRIQQVVRGDSAAYFCASSPLETSGGREQYFGPGTRLTVT.

Concerning this clone itself: The sequence runs out 3 residues before the end of the CDR3; the remainder is reconstructed from the germline J gene. V is TRBV19 and J is TRBJ2-1; D may be TRBD2 (5 bases). CDR1 and CDR2 (germline): LNHDA, SQIVND (reference sequence). CDR3 size: 14 residues. With 2 bases removed from V and 7 bases from J, the gap between germline ends came to 12 bases. CDR3 DNA (partial): TGTGCCAGTAGTATACCAGGACTGGGGAATGAG. It encodes CASSIPGLGNE. In full, the CDR3 reads CASSIPGLGNEQFF.

In regard to this clone: The CDR3 extends 3 residues past the end of the read, so its final part is completed from the germline J gene. The rearrangement uses TRBV28 and TRBJ2-7, with 10 nucleotides matching TRBD1. Per the germline V gene, CDR1 is MDHEN and CDR2 is SYDVKM. J lost 5 bases, V lost 8 bases, and 6 bases had no gene match. The CDR3 contains 13 residues. Partial CDR3 DNA: TGTGCCAGCGAACGGACAGGGGGAAACGAG. This encodes CASERTGGNE. The entire CDR3 reads CASERTGGNEQYF.

Concerning this clone itself: Read sequence stops 3 residues before the CDR3 end, and the germline J gene provides the missing end. The chain is built from TRBV7-2 and TRBJ2-1, with 8 positions matching TRBD2. The germline V gene has CDR1 SGHTA and CDR2 FQGNSA. The CDR3 sequence is 15 residues long. V lost 0 bases, J lost 4 bases, and 2 bases stayed unmatched. CDR3: CASSLASGVYNEQFF. Incomplete CDR3 DNA: TGTGCCAGCAGCTTAGCTAGCGGGGTGTACAATGAG.

This CDR3 reads CASSLVQGPNEQFF. The CDR3 DNA, read in part, is TGTGCCAGCAGCTTGGTCCAGGGGCCCAATGAG. This rearrangement joins TRBV5-5 to TRBJ2-1, with D possibly matching TRBD1 (6 bases). The read finishes 3 residues shy of the CDR3 end, and the germline J gene is used to complete it. The V end lost 0 bases, the J end lost 6 bases, and 10 bases lay between the germline ends. There are 14 residues in the CDR3. Germline CDR1 reads SGHKS; CDR2 reads YYEKEE (reference sequence).

Note on this clone: With the read ending 3 residues before the CDR3 end, the germline J gene is used to fill in that end. The rearrangement links TRBV18 to TRBJ2-5, with unresolved D. Germline V lookup: CDR1 KGHSH, CDR2 LQKENI. This CDR3 is built from 14 residues. V shed 1 base and J shed 5 bases, with 11 bases lying between them. CDR3 protein: CASSPQRIGETQYF. CDR3 bases read: TGTGCCAGCTCACCACAAAGAATCGGGGAGACC.

Incomplete CDR3 DNA: TGTGCCAGCAGTGACGCAGGGCCTAATGAAAAA. Protein: CASSDAGPNEK. From start to end, the CDR3 is CASSDAGPNEKLFF. The genes are TRBV2 and TRBJ1-4; D is perhaps TRBD1 (5 bases). The read stops 3 residues short of the end of the CDR3; the missing end is completed from the germline J gene. Germline CDR1 and CDR2: SNHLY and FYNNEI. Trimming removed 3 bases from V and 3 bases from J, with 8 bases in between. The CDR3 runs 14 residues.

To note about this clone: The observed sequence ends 3 residues before the CDR3 terminus, with the missing tail filled in from the germline J gene. V gene TRBV2 combines with J gene TRBJ1-1; a possible D gene is TRBD1 (5 bases). Germline-derived CDR1 and CDR2 are SNHLY and FYNNEI. This CDR3 contains 13 residues. Trimming cost V 10 bases and J 1 base, with 13 bases left between them. The CDR3 DNA, read in part, is TGTGCCACCCAGAGCAGGGAGAACACTGAA. Translating it yields CATQSRENTE. The full-length CDR3 reads as CATQSRENTEAFF.

As concerns this clone: The read terminates 3 residues before the CDR3 end, so the remaining end is supplied by the germline J gene. The chain joins TRBV20-1 to TRBJ2-1; 8 bases align to TRBD2. The CDR3 runs to 17 residues. Germline assignment: CDR1 DFQATT and CDR2 SNEGSKA (reference sequence). V shed 4 bases, J shed 5 bases, and the junction held 16 bases outside the gene matches. The CDR3 sequence: CSAIGPGGPFSHNEQFF. Incomplete CDR3 DNA: TGCAGTGCTATCGGTCCGGGGGGGCCTTTTTCCCACAATGAG.

As concerns this clone: The read halts 3 residues ahead of the CDR3 end, with the missing end drawn from the germline J gene. V usage is TRBV11-3 and J usage is TRBJ2-7; tentatively, D is TRBD1 (5 bases). CDR1 and CDR2 from the germline V gene are SGHNT and YENEEA. V was pared by 6 bases and J by 6 bases, with 18 bases between. The length of the CDR3 is 14 residues. The CDR3 DNA, read in part, is TGTGCCAGCAGAAAGGGGTTATCGGTTGGCGAG. It is translated as CASRKGLSVGE. The entire CDR3 is CASRKGLSVGEQYF.

Comments on this clone: The read halts 3 residues ahead of the CDR3 end, with the missing end drawn from the germline J gene. The rearrangement links TRBV7-3 to TRBJ2-2; a possible D gene is TRBD1 (6 bases). CDR1 and CDR2 (germline): SGHTA, FQGTGA. V lost 6 bases, J lost 1 base, and 15 bases lay in between. The CDR3 covers 16 residues. The CDR3: CASSYYRVGNTGELFF. Partial CDR3 DNA: TGTGCCAGCAGTTACTACAGGGTGGGGAACACCGGGGAG.

Remarks on this clone: The sequence runs out 3 residues before the end of the CDR3; the remainder is reconstructed from the germline J gene. The chain combines TRBV30 with TRBJ1-2, with a possible D match to TRBD1 (6 bases). Germline CDR1 and CDR2: GTSNPN and SVGIG (reference sequence). The CDR3 is made up of 13 amino acids. The CDR3: CAWNLGGTGGYTF. The DNA read from the CDR3 is TGTGCCTGGAACTTAGGGGGAACGGGGGGC.

As to this clone: The CDR3 end falls 3 residues outside the read, so it is completed with the germline J gene. The chain employs TRBV29-1 and TRBJ1-1, with 8 bases lining up with TRBD1. V trimming: 3 bases; J trimming: 4 bases; junction bases outside the gene matches: 4. Germline assignment: CDR1 SQVTM and CDR2 ANQGSEA. The length of the CDR3 is 13 residues. Partial CDR3 DNA: TGCAGCGTTGAGGCAGGGGGCATCACTGAA. This codes for CSVEAGGITE. The full CDR3 sequence reads CSVEAGGITEAFF. The variable domain in full, completed from reference TRBV29-1 and TRBJ1-1, reads SAVISQKPSRDICQRGTSLTIQCQVDSQVTMMFWYRQQPGQSLTLIATANQGSEATYESGFVIDKFPISRPNLTFSTLTVSNMSPEDSSIYLCSVEAGGITEAFFGQGTRLTVV.

CDR3 amino acids: CASSSPAGTGPFTSTDTQYF. Incomplete CDR3 DNA: TGTGCCAGCAGCTCGCCAGCAGGGACTGGGCCTTTTACTAGCACAGATACG. The chain uses TRBV7-1 and TRBJ2-3, with D perhaps matching TRBD2 (6 bases). The read is 3 residues too short to cover the CDR3 end, so that end is filled in from the germline J gene. TRBV7-1 is reported as an ORF; its role is uncertain. The CDR3 totals 20 residues. Deletions cut 3 bases from V and 0 bases from J, with 25 bases between.

In regard to this clone: The DNA ends 3 residues before the CDR3 does, and the rest of the CDR3 is filled in from the germline J gene. This chain links TRBV30 with TRBJ1-1; D unclear. Germline-derived CDR1 and CDR2 are GTSNPN and SVGIG (reference sequence). Trimming stripped 7 bases from V and 6 bases from J, with 12 bases between. There are 11 residues in the CDR3. CDR3 DNA (partial): TGTGCCTTGAACAGTATCGCTGAA. Protein sequence: CALNSIAE. The whole CDR3 region reads CALNSIAEAFF.